The rows below give T cell receptor beta chains drawn from one sample of a study of T-cell reconstitution after alpha-beta-depleted transplantation in children. TCRdb ran MiXCR on the PCR reads and lists one entry per CDR3 protein. The data show just under 350,000 distinct CDR3 sequences, around 16% seen once. This specimen was PBMCs, mostly from graft donor cells, taken 360 days after TCRalphabeta/CD19-depleted stem cell transplant. Every receptor here comes from a male patient aged 2-9 years who had a stem cell transplant for acute lymphoblastic leukemia, so the T cells may come from the graft donor. Both conserved end residues are part of each CDR3. Each record gives: J gene, D gene, V gene, clone size, CDR3 protein, CDR3 DNA. The D gene is left open where the match is weak. Expanded clones are given a class, and other clones once, few, many or no size at all.

j_call: TRBJ2-1; d_call: -; v_call: TRBV7-2; clone_size: -; cdr3_aa: CASSSLTSFLSYNEQFF; cdr3_nt: TGTGCCAGCAGCTCTCTTACTAGTTTCCTTTCCTACAATGAGCAGTTCTTC
j_call: TRBJ1-4; d_call: -; v_call: TRBV6-5; clone_size: few; cdr3_aa: CASSYSRDGMSTNEKLFF; cdr3_nt: TGTGCCAGCAGTTACTCGAGGGACGGAATGTCAACTAATGAAAAACTGTTTTTT
j_call: TRBJ2-1; d_call: TRBD1; v_call: TRBV5-1; clone_size: many; cdr3_aa: CASSSRTGSDEQFF; cdr3_nt: TGCGCCAGCAGCTCCCGGACAGGGAGCGATGAGCAGTTCTTC
j_call: TRBJ2-7; d_call: TRBD2; v_call: TRBV3-1; clone_size: -; cdr3_aa: CASRQVSSGSGRIHEQYF; cdr3_nt: TGTGCCAGCCGCCAGGTGTCTAGCGGGAGCGGTCGAATTCACGAGCAGTACTTC
j_call: TRBJ1-5; d_call: -; v_call: TRBV6-5; clone_size: -; cdr3_aa: CASSSMRNQPQHF; cdr3_nt: TGTGCCAGCAGTTCTATGCGCAATCAGCCCCAGCATTTT
j_call: TRBJ2-1; d_call: TRBD2; v_call: TRBV11-1; clone_size: -; cdr3_aa: CASSSTSGSIRDYNEQFF; cdr3_nt: TGTGCCAGCAGCTCTACTAGCGGGAGCATAAGGGACTACAATGAGCAGTTCTTC
j_call: TRBJ2-1; d_call: -; v_call: TRBV10-2; clone_size: many; cdr3_aa: CASSSGRPQFF; cdr3_nt: TGCGCCAGCAGTTCCGGGCGCCCCCAGTTCTTC
j_call: TRBJ1-4; d_call: -; v_call: TRBV28; clone_size: many; cdr3_aa: CASSLNSRDEKLFF; cdr3_nt: TGTGCCAGCAGTTTAAATTCCAGGGATGAAAAACTGTTTTTT
j_call: TRBJ2-7; d_call: -; v_call: TRBV6-5; clone_size: few; cdr3_aa: CASSYSRGHQSYEQYF; cdr3_nt: TGTGCCAGCAGTTACTCGAGGGGACACCAGTCCTACGAGCAGTACTTC
j_call: TRBJ2-3; d_call: -; v_call: TRBV10-3; clone_size: -; cdr3_aa: CAIRLEDTQYF; cdr3_nt: TGTGCCATAAGACTAGAAGATACGCAGTATTTT
j_call: TRBJ1-4; d_call: -; v_call: TRBV18; clone_size: -; cdr3_aa: CASSPRAGSGAEKLFF; cdr3_nt: TGTGCCAGCTCACCACGGGCAGGGTCCGGGGCTGAAAAACTGTTTTTT
j_call: TRBJ2-4; d_call: -; v_call: TRBV6-5; clone_size: -; cdr3_aa: CASSYSPTGKNIQYF; cdr3_nt: TGTGCCAGCAGTTACTCTCCGACAGGCAAAAACATTCAGTACTTC
j_call: TRBJ2-1; d_call: TRBD2; v_call: TRBV15; clone_size: -; cdr3_aa: CATSNSLREGLIFEQFF; cdr3_nt: TGTGCCACCAGCAACTCTCTGCGGGAGGGCCTTATCTTTGAGCAGTTCTTC
j_call: TRBJ2-5; d_call: TRBD1; v_call: TRBV28; clone_size: -; cdr3_aa: CASSPLRQGAETQYF; cdr3_nt: TGTGCCAGCAGTCCCCTCCGACAGGGTGCGGAGACCCAGTACTTC
j_call: TRBJ2-7; d_call: -; v_call: TRBV4-3; clone_size: -; cdr3_aa: CASSQEWPFPYEQYF; cdr3_nt: TGCGCCAGCAGCCAAGAATGGCCTTTCCCCTACGAGCAGTACTTC
j_call: TRBJ1-1; d_call: -; v_call: TRBV11-2; clone_size: -; cdr3_aa: CASRLRLNTEAFF; cdr3_nt: TGTGCCAGCAGGCTTAGACTGAACACTGAAGCTTTCTTT
j_call: TRBJ1-5; d_call: -; v_call: TRBV4-2; clone_size: -; cdr3_aa: CASSQETGPNQPQHF; cdr3_nt: TGTGCCAGCAGCCAAGAAACAGGGCCTAATCAGCCCCAGCATTTT
j_call: TRBJ2-3; d_call: TRBD2; v_call: TRBV20-1; clone_size: few; cdr3_aa: CSARIAGADTQYF; cdr3_nt: TGCAGTGCTAGGATCGCGGGAGCAGATACGCAGTATTTT
j_call: TRBJ2-5; d_call: -; v_call: TRBV7-9; clone_size: few; cdr3_aa: CASSLFPLHETQYF; cdr3_nt: TGTGCCAGCAGCTTGTTCCCCCTCCACGAGACCCAGTACTTC
j_call: TRBJ2-7; d_call: TRBD1; v_call: TRBV29-1; clone_size: few; cdr3_aa: CSVRDRGLSYEQYF; cdr3_nt: TGCAGCGTACGGGACAGGGGATTATCCTACGAGCAGTACTTC
j_call: TRBJ2-2; d_call: -; v_call: TRBV6-1; clone_size: many; cdr3_aa: CASSESFFGELFF; cdr3_nt: TGTGCCAGCAGTGAGTCGTTTTTCGGGGAGCTGTTTTTT
j_call: TRBJ2-4; d_call: TRBD2; v_call: TRBV3-1; clone_size: few; cdr3_aa: CASSQPGLVREVQYF; cdr3_nt: TGTGCCAGCAGCCAACCGGGACTAGTCAGGGAGGTTCAGTACTTC
j_call: TRBJ2-7; d_call: -; v_call: TRBV12-5; clone_size: -; cdr3_aa: CASGSRASFYSEQYF; cdr3_nt: TGTGCTAGTGGTTCGCGAGCATCCTTCTACTCCGAGCAGTACTTC
j_call: TRBJ1-2; d_call: -; v_call: TRBV29-1; clone_size: few; cdr3_aa: CSGLQGGTNYGYTF; cdr3_nt: TGCAGCGGCCTACAGGGAGGGACTAACTATGGCTACACCTTC
j_call: TRBJ2-3; d_call: -; v_call: TRBV5-6; clone_size: -; cdr3_aa: CASSWGTGITDTQYF; cdr3_nt: TGTGCCAGCAGCTGGGGGACCGGCATTACAGATACGCAGTATTTT
j_call: TRBJ2-2; d_call: TRBD2; v_call: TRBV20-1; clone_size: -; cdr3_aa: CSARVGGRANTGELFF; cdr3_nt: TGCAGTGCTAGAGTAGGAGGGAGGGCGAACACCGGGGAGCTGTTTTTT
j_call: TRBJ2-1; d_call: TRBD2; v_call: TRBV15; clone_size: few; cdr3_aa: CATSRGRGLLSNEQFF; cdr3_nt: TGTGCCACCAGCAGAGGCCGGGGACTACTTTCCAATGAGCAGTTCTTC
j_call: TRBJ2-2; d_call: TRBD2; v_call: TRBV29-1; clone_size: -; cdr3_aa: CSVLTLAGEPYTGELFF; cdr3_nt: TGCAGCGTTCTAACCTTAGCGGGAGAGCCTTATACCGGGGAGCTGTTTTTT
j_call: TRBJ2-2; d_call: TRBD2; v_call: TRBV10-3; clone_size: -; cdr3_aa: CAIKAGGQTGELFF; cdr3_nt: TGTGCCATCAAAGCGGGGGGACAGACCGGGGAGCTGTTTTTT
j_call: TRBJ2-7; d_call: TRBD1; v_call: TRBV29-1; clone_size: -; cdr3_aa: CSVTPGQGYEQYF; cdr3_nt: TGCAGCGTCACACCGGGACAGGGCTACGAGCAGTACTTC
j_call: TRBJ2-3; d_call: -; v_call: TRBV3-1; clone_size: many; cdr3_aa: CASSQGLTDTQYF; cdr3_nt: TGTGCCAGCAGCCAAGGGCTTACAGATACGCAGTATTTT
j_call: TRBJ2-5; d_call: TRBD1; v_call: TRBV3-1; clone_size: few; cdr3_aa: CASSPSGTGVWETQYF; cdr3_nt: TGTGCCAGCAGCCCCTCCGGGACAGGGGTCTGGGAGACCCAGTACTTC
j_call: TRBJ2-1; d_call: TRBD2; v_call: TRBV6-2/TRBV6-3; clone_size: few; cdr3_aa: CASSRQNLPLAGGTVYYNEQFF; cdr3_nt: TGTGCCAGCAGTCGTCAAAACTTACCACTAGCGGGAGGAACCGTATACTACAATGAGCAGTTCTTC
j_call: TRBJ2-5; d_call: -; v_call: TRBV7-9; clone_size: -; cdr3_aa: CASIKDPDTYQYF; cdr3_nt: TGTGCCAGCATCAAAGACCCCGACACTTATCAGTACTTC
j_call: TRBJ2-5; d_call: TRBD2; v_call: TRBV29-1; clone_size: -; cdr3_aa: CSVDRGSVTQYF; cdr3_nt: TGCAGCGTTGATCGCGGGAGTGTGACCCAGTACTTC
j_call: TRBJ2-1; d_call: TRBD2; v_call: TRBV20-1; clone_size: many; cdr3_aa: CSARGTTSGNYNEQFF; cdr3_nt: TGCAGTGCTAGAGGGACTACTAGCGGAAATTACAATGAGCAGTTCTTC
j_call: TRBJ2-1; d_call: -; v_call: TRBV4-1; clone_size: many; cdr3_aa: CASSQDREDYPVNEQFF; cdr3_nt: TGCGCCAGCAGCCAAGATAGAGAGGACTACCCTGTTAATGAGCAGTTCTTC
j_call: TRBJ2-5; d_call: -; v_call: TRBV20-1; clone_size: few; cdr3_aa: CSAREPNHPLETQYF; cdr3_nt: TGCAGTGCTAGAGAGCCGAATCACCCCTTGGAGACCCAGTACTTC
j_call: TRBJ2-7; d_call: TRBD1; v_call: TRBV7-9; clone_size: few; cdr3_aa: CASSLGASGTGGPEQYF; cdr3_nt: TGTGCCAGCAGCTTAGGAGCGTCCGGGACAGGGGGACCCGAGCAGTACTTC
j_call: TRBJ2-1; d_call: -; v_call: TRBV5-4; clone_size: few; cdr3_aa: CASSLISSSYNEQFF; cdr3_nt: TGTGCCAGCAGCTTGATCTCGAGTTCCTACAATGAGCAGTTCTTC
j_call: TRBJ2-7; d_call: -; v_call: TRBV20-1; clone_size: few; cdr3_aa: CSASPAGPYEQYF; cdr3_nt: TGCAGTGCTAGTCCGGCGGGCCCTTACGAGCAGTACTTC
j_call: TRBJ2-4; d_call: -; v_call: TRBV6-2/TRBV6-3; clone_size: -; cdr3_aa: CASSSRGNIQYF; cdr3_nt: TGTGCCAGCAGTTCACGGGGAAACATTCAGTACTTC
j_call: TRBJ2-2; d_call: -; v_call: TRBV7-3; clone_size: -; cdr3_aa: CASSFSTSTGELFF; cdr3_nt: TGTGCCAGCAGCTTTAGCACTAGCACCGGGGAGCTGTTTTTT
j_call: TRBJ2-3; d_call: -; v_call: TRBV5-1; clone_size: few; cdr3_aa: CASSESRTDTQYF; cdr3_nt: TGCGCCAGCAGCGAGAGCCGCACAGATACGCAGTATTTT
j_call: TRBJ2-3; d_call: TRBD2; v_call: TRBV7-3; clone_size: -; cdr3_aa: CASSLSGTSYDTQYF; cdr3_nt: TGTGCCAGCAGCCTGTCCGGGACTAGTTATGATACGCAGTATTTT
j_call: TRBJ2-7; d_call: TRBD2; v_call: TRBV4-3; clone_size: -; cdr3_aa: CASSRRLAETYEQYF; cdr3_nt: TGCGCCAGCAGCCGCCGACTAGCGGAGACCTACGAGCAGTACTTC
j_call: TRBJ2-1; d_call: -; v_call: TRBV29-1; clone_size: -; cdr3_aa: CSSVGGLNEQFF; cdr3_nt: TGCAGTTCCGTGGGGGGCTTGAATGAGCAGTTCTTC
j_call: TRBJ2-7; d_call: -; v_call: TRBV6-5; clone_size: few; cdr3_aa: CASSYRPARYEQYF; cdr3_nt: TGTGCCAGCAGTTACAGGCCCGCTCGCTACGAGCAGTACTTC
j_call: TRBJ2-4; d_call: -; v_call: TRBV11-2; clone_size: -; cdr3_aa: CASSLYLGPTGIQYF; cdr3_nt: TGTGCCAGCAGCTTATACTTAGGGCCCACGGGCATTCAGTACTTC
j_call: TRBJ2-7; d_call: TRBD1; v_call: TRBV6-1; clone_size: -; cdr3_aa: CASSLGQAGYEQYF; cdr3_nt: TGTGCCAGCAGTCTCGGACAGGCCGGTTACGAGCAGTACTTC
j_call: TRBJ2-3; d_call: -; v_call: TRBV29-1; clone_size: -; cdr3_aa: CSVERRTDTQYF; cdr3_nt: TGCAGCGTTGAACGACGCACAGATACGCAGTATTTT
j_call: TRBJ2-5; d_call: TRBD2; v_call: TRBV20-1; clone_size: few; cdr3_aa: CSATGGTQYF; cdr3_nt: TGCAGTGCTACGGGGGGGACCCAGTACTTC
j_call: TRBJ2-1; d_call: TRBD2; v_call: TRBV27; clone_size: few; cdr3_aa: CASSLGLDYEQFF; cdr3_nt: TGTGCCAGCAGTCTGGGACTAGACTATGAGCAGTTCTTC
j_call: TRBJ2-7; d_call: TRBD1; v_call: TRBV7-9; clone_size: few; cdr3_aa: CASSLANRGFYEQYF; cdr3_nt: TGTGCCAGCAGCTTAGCAAACAGGGGATTCTACGAGCAGTACTTC
j_call: TRBJ2-7; d_call: -; v_call: TRBV4-1; clone_size: -; cdr3_aa: CASSQEPPGRHSYEQYF; cdr3_nt: TGCGCCAGCAGCCAAGAGCCCCCGGGACGTCACTCCTACGAGCAGTACTTC
j_call: TRBJ2-7; d_call: -; v_call: TRBV4-1; clone_size: -; cdr3_aa: CASSQDVTGGDSYEQYF; cdr3_nt: TGCGCCAGCAGCCAAGATGTCACAGGGGGGGACTCCTACGAGCAGTACTTC
j_call: TRBJ2-1; d_call: -; v_call: TRBV28; clone_size: -; cdr3_aa: CASSFSVINEQFF; cdr3_nt: TGTGCCAGCAGTTTCTCAGTGATTAATGAGCAGTTCTTC
j_call: TRBJ2-1; d_call: TRBD2; v_call: TRBV9; clone_size: -; cdr3_aa: CASSYGRAGYNEQFF; cdr3_nt: TGTGCCAGCAGCTACGGGAGGGCCGGCTACAATGAGCAGTTCTTC